This T cell receptor beta chain was found in a study of T-cell reconstitution after alpha-beta-depleted transplantation in children. Unique molecular identifiers were incorporated during preparation of the TCRbeta library. MiXCR was run by TCRdb on the PCR reads, yielding one entry per CDR3 protein. The data show around 78,000 distinct CDR3 sequences, less than 15% seen once. Broader study findings: Several hundred graft clones that had expanded were reportedly the source of alpha-beta T cells about two months after transplant. Surviving recipient T cells and thymic progenitors underlay high day-60 TCRbeta diversity in some patients. The authors attributed T-cell counts and diversity one year after transplant mostly to newly produced T cells.

Germline CDR1 SGHRS, CDR2 YFSETQ. The ends lost 3 bases at V and 0 bases at J; junction bases unmatched: 6. The CDR3 runs to 16 residues. The sample holds a few counts of this clonotype. Its antigen remains unknown. The rearrangement links TRBV5-1 to TRBJ2-4; 7 bases align to TRBD1. Here the sequenced sample was PBMCs, mostly from graft donor cells, taken 180 days after TCRalphabeta/CD19-depleted stem cell transplant. The clonotype originates from a male patient between 2 and 15 years old who had a stem cell transplant for acute lymphoblastic leukemia, so the T cells may come from the graft donor. In nucleotides, the CDR3 is TGCGCCAGCAGCTGGGGGACAGATCTAGCCAAAAACATTCAGTACTTC. Encoded protein: CASSWGTDLAKNIQYF.